This T cell receptor beta chain appears in the sequencing data of a study of metastatic and nonmetastatic thyroid tumors. Overall study: Repertoire data that came from the blood and tumor or nodule tissue of malignant and benign thyroid patients were compared. Study-wide findings and caveats: Significantly greater TCR beta diversity was reportedly found in malignant thyroid tumors than in benign nodules (in blood and tumor).

Every patient was untreated before thyroid surgery. Original methodology: The study took CDR3 differences across clinicopathological groups and made a distant-metastasis classifier for papillary thyroid cancer from them. TCRdb re-called the PCR reads via MiXCR. The V and J calls were determined by TCRdb, not by the authors. Of tens of thousands of clones in the sample, under 25% are singletons; the top ten hold approximately 14%. As regards this clone: Its antigen is unidentified.

This TCR derives from a female donor with papillary thyroid cancer or a benign thyroid nodule (not recorded which). Some clones in this sample may be carry-over from other donors' samples. The sample comprised blood.

CDR3 bases: TGTGCCAGCAGTTCCAGGGGGCAGTGGATCTCCTACGAGCAGTACTTC. It codes for CASSSRGQWISYEQYF. The rearrangement joins TRBV28 to TRBJ2-7; 8 nucleotides line up with TRBD1. The CDR3 has 16 residues. CDR1 MDHEN and CDR2 SYDVKM come from the germline V gene. V lost 4 bases and J lost 0; bases outside the gene matches: 8.